Given below is one TCR beta chain in context. Clones were read by immunoSEQ multiplex PCR, and TCRdb kept only the in-frame ones, dropping some. The table records 150,000 to 200,000 clones, roughly 88% of them present only once. The sample originates from a study of cytomegalovirus exposure and HLA in healthy donors. Trimming took off 4 bases at V and 4 bases at J, with 8 bases between the two ends. From germline, CDR1 is DFQATT and CDR2 SNEGSKA (reference sequence). This CDR3 region has 11 residues. The donors were part of the validation cohort, which consisted of over a hundred subjects and was separate from the first cohort of about 670 subjects.

This receptor was identified in a woman under 30 in good health and CMV-seronegative. The rearrangement uses TRBV20-1 and TRBJ2-7, with no clear D. The sample comprised PBMCs. CDR3 in amino acids: CSATQNYEQYF. DNA of the CDR3: TGCAGTGCTACCCAGAATTACGAGCAGTACTTC.